These 29 T cell receptor beta chains were sequenced from one sample in a study of cytomegalovirus exposure and HLA in healthy donors. The PCR contained 60 Vbeta and 13 Jbeta primers. TCRdb's copy holds only in-frame clones and misses some; the assay was immunoSEQ multiplex PCR. This sample yields 130,000 or so clones, of which under 80% are seen a single time; 4.3% belongs to the top ten. Sequenced material: PBMCs. These receptor sequences come from a man in his late teens or twenties in good health and CMV-seropositive.

This chain's CDR3 is CASSLIPGQRETQYF. CDR3 nucleotides: TGCGCCAGCAGCCTCATCCCGGGACAGAGAGAGACCCAGTACTTC. V and J are TRBV5-1 and TRBJ2-5; 7 bases are shared with TRBD1. The length of the CDR3 is 15 residues. V lost 4 bases and J lost 4; bases outside the gene matches: 10. Germline V gene sequence: CDR1 SGHRS, CDR2 YFSETQ.

This clone appeared a single time. J is TRBJ1-6 and V is TRBV6-5; possibly TRBD1 for D (6 bases). In germline, CDR1 is MNHEY, CDR2 SVGAGI. The V and J ends lost 11 bases and 4 bases respectively, with 12 bases between them. CDR3 length: 13 amino acids. CDR3 coding DNA: TGTGCCGCGGGGGCAGAATATAATTCACCCCTCCACTTT. It specifies CAAGAEYNSPLHF.

The chain uses TRBV30 and TRBJ1-2, with 8 bases identical to TRBD1. Trimming cost V 0 bases and J 4 bases; bases outside gene matches: 1. This CDR3 comprises 13 residues. The germline V gene encodes CDR1 GTSNPN and CDR2 SVGIG (reference sequence). The chain's CDR3 is CAWSVQGGYGYTF. In DNA form, the CDR3 reads TGTGCCTGGAGTGTACAGGGGGGCTATGGCTACACCTTC.

This clone was picked up one time. V and J are TRBV5-4 and TRBJ1-1, with 9 nucleotides matching TRBD1. The V gene's germline CDR1 is SGHNT and CDR2 YYREEE (reference sequence). The CDR3 sequence is 16 residues long. Trimming removed 4 bases from V and 8 bases from J; junction bases left unmatched: 15. The CDR3 DNA reads as TGTGCCAGCAGCCTTGGGGTCCCGGGACAGGGATTAGAAGCTTTCTTT. Translation: CASSLGVPGQGLEAFF.

The DNA of the CDR3 is TGTGCCACCCACCAGGGCGGCTCTGGAAACACCATATATTTT. Protein sequence: CATHQGGSGNTIYF. V is TRBV10-3 and J is TRBJ1-3; a weak D match, TRBD1 (5 bases). There are 14 residues in the CDR3. V shed 10 bases and J shed 0 bases, with 13 bases lying between them. In germline, CDR1 is ENHRY, CDR2 SYGVKD.

The chain has TRBV15 and TRBJ2-7; D remains unclear. V shed 0 bases and J shed 2 bases, with 11 bases lying between them. Germline values: CDR1 LNHNV, CDR2 YYDKDF (reference sequence). This CDR3 has 15 amino acids. The CDR3 sequence: CATSRDRSQAYEQYF. CDR3 coding DNA: TGTGCCACCAGCAGAGATCGATCGCAGGCCTACGAGCAGTACTTC.

The chain has TRBV6-5 and TRBJ2-5; D is undetermined. The J call is in doubt because the DNA end fits TRBJ2-7 better. This CDR3 is 12 amino acids long. The V gene's germline CDR1 is MNHEY and CDR2 SVGAGI. The CDR3 is CASSRLSDEQYF. As DNA, the CDR3 is TGTGCCAGCAGTCGACTTTCAGACGAGCAGTACTTC.

The chain has TRBV5-4 and TRBJ1-2, with a possible D match to TRBD1 (6 bases). Germline assignment: CDR1 SGHNT and CDR2 YYREEE (reference sequence). The CDR3 loop spans 14 amino acids. The V end lost 0 bases, the J end lost 2 bases, and 8 bases lay between the germline ends. Here the CDR3 reads CASSLDQGNYGYTF. The CDR3 coding sequence is TGTGCCAGCAGCTTGGACCAGGGGAACTATGGCTACACCTTC.

The rearrangement uses TRBV7-9 and TRBJ2-7; 8 bases fit TRBD2. V was pared by 3 bases and J by 7 bases, with 11 bases of the junction left unmatched. The CDR3 runs 15 residues. Per germline, CDR1 SEHNR and CDR2 FQNEAQ (reference sequence). The CDR3 sequence: CASSLASGFPGEQYF. The CDR3 DNA reads TGTGCCAGCAGCTTGGCTAGCGGGTTCCCAGGGGAGCAGTACTTC. Full variable domain (missing parts from reference TRBV7-9 and TRBJ2-7): DTGVSQNPRHKITKRGQNVTFRCDPISEHNRLYWYRQTLGQGPEFLTYFQNEAQLEKSRLLSDRFSAERPKGSFSTLEIQRTEQGDSAMYLCASSLASGFPGEQYFGPGTRLTVT.

This chain links TRBV28 with TRBJ1-2, with D perhaps matching TRBD1 (5 bases). Between the trimmed V and J ends, which lost 5 bases and 7 bases, there was a span of 14 bases. This CDR3 comprises 13 residues. The germline CDR1 and CDR2 sequences are MDHEN and SYDVKM. The CDR3 region is CASSLPGKVGYTF. CDR3 in DNA: TGTGCCAGCAGTCTGCCAGGGAAGGTTGGCTACACCTTC.

Concerning this clone itself: A junction boundary mismatches the germline segment, possibly from a read error. J is TRBJ1-6 and V is TRBV7-6, with D perhaps TRBD1 (5 bases). Germline V gene lookup returns CDR1 SGHVS and CDR2 FNYEAQ. The CDR3 covers 15 residues. The CDR3 loop reads CASSERQKYNSPPHF. CDR3 nucleotide sequence: TGTGCCAGCAGCGAGCGACAGAAATATAATTCACCCCCCCACTTT. The entire variable domain, with the rest obtained from reference TRBV7-6 and TRBJ1-6, is as follows: GAGVSQSPRYKVTKRGQDVALRCDPISGHVSLYWYRQALGQGPEFLTYFNYEAQQDKSGLPNDRFSAERPEGSISTLTIQRTEQRDSAMYRCASSERQKYNSPPHFGNGTRLTVT.

The chain is built from TRBV30 and TRBJ1-5; 11 bases match TRBD1. The V segment lost 6 bases and the J segment 0 bases; nucleotides outside the gene matches: 10. The CDR3 is made up of 17 amino acids. Germline lookup yields CDR1 GTSNPN and CDR2 SVGIG (reference sequence). CDR3 nucleotides: TGTGCCTGCTCCAAGAGGACAGGGGGCATTAGCAATCAGCCCCAGCATTTT. The encoded protein is CACSKRTGGISNQPQHF.

Regarding this clone: The junction does not match germline at one end; this may be a read error. CDR3 nucleotides: TGTGCCAGCAGTTTCCGGGACAGGGGAGACTATGGCTGCACCTTC. Translating gives CASSFRDRGDYGCTF. The chain joins TRBV6-1 to TRBJ1-2, with 10 bases aligning to TRBD1. Germline V lookup: CDR1 MNHNS, CDR2 SASEGT. This CDR3 spans 15 amino acids.

The table lists this clone with a few counts. V gene TRBV4-2 combines with J gene TRBJ2-1; 8 bases match TRBD2. Germline values: CDR1 LGHNA, CDR2 YNFKEQ. V gave up 0 bases and J gave up 7 bases; unmatched junction bases: 2. The CDR3 covers 14 residues. This chain's CDR3 is CASSQDRGGNEQFF. In DNA, the CDR3 is TGTGCCAGCAGCCAAGATCGGGGGGGGAATGAGCAGTTCTTC.

The V gene is TRBV25-1, the J gene TRBJ1-2; D ambiguous. Deletions cut 3 bases from V and 5 bases from J, with 13 bases between. The CDR3 consists of 14 residues. Germline V gene sequence: CDR1 MGHDK, CDR2 SYGVNS. CDR3 nucleotides: TGTGCCAGCAGTGACGTATACAGCCCGTATGGCTACACCTTC. Its protein is CASSDVYSPYGYTF.

V usage is TRBV12-5 and J usage is TRBJ1-5; the D is unclear. Germline CDR1 LGHNT, CDR2 FRNRAP. Trimming took 5 bases from V and 0 from J, leaving 26 bases between them. This CDR3 is 20 amino acids long. In nucleotides, the CDR3 is TGTGCTAGTGGTATTGTTAGAGACGGGGAAATCCGGAATAGCAATCAGCCCCAGCATTTT. It specifies CASGIVRDGEIRNSNQPQHF.

This chain joins TRBV18 and TRBJ2-7; D might be TRBD1 (6 bases). V was trimmed by 3 bases and J by 1 base, leaving 13 bases between them. The V gene's germline CDR1 is KGHSH and CDR2 LQKENI. The CDR3 is made up of 15 amino acids. CDR3 sequence: CASSPSLQGSYEQYF. CDR3 bases: TGTGCCAGCTCACCCTCCTTACAGGGTTCCTACGAGCAGTACTTC.

The V and J genes are TRBV29-1 and TRBJ2-7; a possible D gene is TRBD2 (5 bases). The V end was cut by 1 base, the J end by 8 bases, with 15 bases between. The CDR3 length is 13 residues. CDR1 and CDR2 (germline): SQVTM, ANQGSEA. The CDR3 protein is CSVEGSRGGKQYF. The DNA of the CDR3 is TGCAGCGTTGAAGGTAGCCGGGGTGGAAAGCAGTACTTC.

This rearrangement joins TRBV12-2 to TRBJ1-1; the tabulated D call, TRBD1, remains unverified against the DNA. TRBV12-2 is classified as a pseudogene. CDR3 length: 17 residues. The CDR3 is CASRCEDRGLVNTEAFF. CDR3 nucleotides: TGTGCAAGTCGCTGCGAGGACAGGGGGCTGGTGAACACTGAAGCTTTCTTT.

This clone was recorded once. The V gene is TRBV18, the J gene TRBJ2-7; 10 nucleotides agree with TRBD2. CDR1 is KGHSH, CDR2 LQKENI, per germline. V lost 3 bases and J lost 6; bases outside the gene matches: 11. The CDR3 has 16 residues. CDR3: CASSPKASGSSSEQYF. The CDR3 nucleotides read TGTGCCAGCTCACCGAAAGCTAGCGGGAGTAGTTCCGAGCAGTACTTC.

V is TRBV29-1 and J is TRBJ2-1, with a tentative D call TRBD2 (7 bases). The CDR3 has 14 residues. The V end lost 3 bases, the J end lost 4 bases, and 13 bases lay between the germline ends. The germline V gene has CDR1 SQVTM and CDR2 ANQGSEA. DNA for the CDR3: TGCAGCGTTGACCGGGGAGGGGGATACAATGAGCAGTTCTTC. It encodes CSVDRGGGYNEQFF.

This clone was detected only a few times. V gene TRBV9 combines with J gene TRBJ1-1; D unresolved. This CDR3 is 14 amino acids long. V was pared by 4 bases and J by 0 bases, with 10 bases between. CDR1 is SGDLS, CDR2 YYNGEE, per germline. The DNA for the CDR3 is TGTGCCAGCAGCTTAGGAGTAATGAACACTGAAGCTTTCTTT. Encoded protein: CASSLGVMNTEAFF.

The rearrangement uses TRBV6-1 and TRBJ2-7; no clear D. The V gene lost 0 bases and the J gene lost 6 bases, with 6 bases spanning the gap. This CDR3 spans 12 amino acids. Germline CDR1 reads MNHNS; CDR2 reads SASEGT. DNA for the CDR3: TGTGCCAGCAGTGAAGCTGGGCCCGAGCAGTACTTC. Protein sequence: CASSEAGPEQYF.

This sequence joins TRBV9 and TRBJ2-3; 10 bases are a match to TRBD2. CDR1 is SGDLS and CDR2 is YYNGEE in the germline V gene. This CDR3 comprises 15 residues. The junction had 4 bases not matched to a gene; V was cut back by 6 bases and J by 0 bases. The CDR3 sequence is CASTVTSGSTDTQYF. CDR3 DNA sequence: TGTGCCAGCACCGTGACTAGCGGGAGCACAGATACGCAGTATTTT.

This clone was counted a few times. V is TRBV5-5 and J is TRBJ2-5; 7 bases align to TRBD1. Unmatched junction bases numbered 16, after V lost 4 bases and J lost 1 base. The CDR3 has 18 amino acids. Per the germline V gene, CDR1 is SGHKS and CDR2 is YYEKEE (reference sequence). For the CDR3, the DNA is TGTGCCAGCAGCCCGACCCACGTTGACAGGGTAGTCCAAGAGACCCAGTACTTC. This encodes CASSPTHVDRVVQETQYF.

The rearrangement uses TRBV7-2 and TRBJ2-7, with 7 bases matching TRBD2. CDR3 length: 15 amino acids. The germline CDR1 and CDR2 sequences are SGHTA and FQGNSA. V shed 1 base, J shed 6 bases, and the junction held 9 bases outside the gene matches. CDR3 in amino acids: CASSLVVGDYGEQYF. CDR3 nucleotide sequence: TGTGCCAGCAGCTTAGTGGTTGGGGACTACGGCGAGCAGTACTTC.

This clone came up a few times. This chain links TRBV5-4 with TRBJ2-1, with TRBD2 as a possible D gene (7 bases). From germline, CDR1 is SGHNT and CDR2 YYREEE (reference sequence). Trimming took 5 bases from V and 5 from J, leaving 17 bases between them. The CDR3 consists of 15 residues. In DNA, the CDR3 is TGTGCCAGCAGTCGAGGGGGGGACTACGACAATGAGCAGTTCTTC. Protein sequence: CASSRGGDYDNEQFF.

The J gene is TRBJ1-3, the V gene TRBV6-5; 7 bases map to TRBD1. Germline lookup yields CDR1 MNHEY and CDR2 SVGAGI. V dropped 2 bases and J dropped 4; count of bases not matched to a gene: 5. This CDR3 region has 15 residues. The CDR3 reads CASSYDRDLGNTIYF. The CDR3 DNA reads as TGTGCCAGCAGTTACGACAGGGATCTAGGAAACACCATATATTTT.

This chain joins TRBV9 and TRBJ2-7; 12 bases match TRBD1. Per the germline V gene, CDR1 is SGDLS and CDR2 is YYNGEE. The junction had 10 bases not matched to a gene; V was cut back by 4 bases and J by 8 bases. The CDR3 length is 15 residues. The CDR3, as DNA: TGTGCCAGCAGCACTCGGGGACAGGGGGCGGCTCAGCAGTACTTC. Amino acid sequence: CASSTRGQGAAQQYF.